The following is a T cell receptor beta chain sequence with its context. In its sample, this clonotype was seen a few times. Its antigen is unknown. No quality values exist for individual bases; no much larger clone is one base distant. Between the V and J ends, shortened by 0 bases and 10 bases respectively, the junction contains 14 bases. The CDR3 runs 13 amino acids, cysteine and phenylalanine included. Kept here is only the CDR3 DNA, which spans 39 bases and is read in frame from base 1. As encoded in the germline V gene, CDR1 is SGHRS while CDR2 is YFSETQ. This specimen comes from a study of type 1 regulatory T cells (dated by TCRdb to the early 2020s). General notes on the study: The study characterized an in vitro protocol that generated a Tr1-enriched, alloantigen-specific CD4 T cell product named T-allo10. Patients with hematological malignancies who were receiving allogeneic hematopoietic stem cell transplantation were the group in which T-allo10 was being clinically evaluated.

Paper-wide results and their limitations: Tr1 cells showed a more restricted TCR repertoire than non-Tr1 cells, which the study interpreted as alloantigen-induced clonal expansion.

Sequencer: Illumina MiSeq. TCRdb trimmed public reads at Q25 via fastp, called clones via MiXCR and kept in-frame beta chains. Identical CDR3 proteins give one entry, which carries the most common genes and DNA. Recorded for this sample are 60,000 to 75,000 distinct CDR3 sequences; around 21% of them occurred a single time. The ten largest clonotypes hold more than 6.5% of the sample. The sequenced sample was cultured type 1 regulatory T (Tr1) cells, either the whole culture or a sorted fraction (not recorded which). What this sample's cell subset or site label stands for: type 1 regulatory T cells sorted from the T-allo10 product. The receptor's source is a human donor in good health. In this chain, TRBV5-1 is recombined with TRBJ2-7; the D gene cannot be resolved reliably. The CDR3 protein sequence reads: CASSLEAPRGQYF. The sequence in DNA is TGCGCCAGCAGCTTGGAAGCACCTAGAGGACAGTACTTC.